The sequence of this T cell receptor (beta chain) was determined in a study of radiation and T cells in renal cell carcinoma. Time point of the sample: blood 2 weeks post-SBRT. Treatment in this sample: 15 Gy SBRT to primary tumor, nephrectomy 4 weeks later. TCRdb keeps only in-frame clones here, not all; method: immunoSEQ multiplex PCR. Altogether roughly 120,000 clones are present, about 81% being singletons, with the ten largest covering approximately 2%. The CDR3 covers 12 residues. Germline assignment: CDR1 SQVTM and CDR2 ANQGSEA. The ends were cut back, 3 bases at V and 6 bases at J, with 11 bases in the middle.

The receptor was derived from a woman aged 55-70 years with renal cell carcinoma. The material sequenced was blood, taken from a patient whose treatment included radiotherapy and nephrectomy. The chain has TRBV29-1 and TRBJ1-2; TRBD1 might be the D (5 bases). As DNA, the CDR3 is TGCAGCGTTGAGTTTCGAGGGGATGGCTACACCTTC. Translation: CSVEFRGDGYTF.